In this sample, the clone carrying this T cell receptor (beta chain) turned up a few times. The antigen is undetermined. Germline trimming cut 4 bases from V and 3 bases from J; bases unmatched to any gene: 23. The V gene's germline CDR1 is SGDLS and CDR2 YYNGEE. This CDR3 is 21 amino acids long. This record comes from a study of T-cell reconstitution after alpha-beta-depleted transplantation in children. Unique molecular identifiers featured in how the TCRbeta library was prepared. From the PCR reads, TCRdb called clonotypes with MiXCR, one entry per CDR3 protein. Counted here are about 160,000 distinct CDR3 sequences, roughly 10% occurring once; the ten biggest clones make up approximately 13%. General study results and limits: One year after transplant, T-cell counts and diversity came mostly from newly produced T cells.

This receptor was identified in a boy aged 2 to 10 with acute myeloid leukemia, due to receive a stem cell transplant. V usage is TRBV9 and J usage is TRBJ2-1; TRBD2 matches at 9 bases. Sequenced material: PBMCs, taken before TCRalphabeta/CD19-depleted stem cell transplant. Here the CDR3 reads CASSPRGTSGPVEGLYNEQFF. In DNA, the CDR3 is TGTGCCAGCAGCCCCCGCGGAACTAGCGGGCCCGTCGAGGGCCTCTACAATGAGCAGTTCTTC.